One and the same sample provided the 14 T cell receptor beta chains below, sequenced in a study of PD-1 blockade in classical Hodgkin lymphoma. Sequencing was performed with immunoSEQ multiplex PCR; in TCRdb, only in-frame clones are kept and a portion is missing. The repertoire holds tens of thousands of clones, with approximately 89% as singletons. Every single patient, without exception, relapsed after autologous stem cell transplantation, and brentuximab vedotin exposure varied. The material sequenced was peripheral blood mononuclear cells (PBMCs), taken before the second cycle of nivolumab. The receptor set was obtained from a human donor with classical Hodgkin lymphoma.

This clone was recorded a few times. The chain carries TRBV5-1 and TRBJ1-1; no definite D call. The CDR3 has 14 amino acids. Germline V gene sequence: CDR1 SGHRS, CDR2 YFSETQ. Between the trimmed V and J ends, which lost 0 bases and 1 base, there was a span of 7 bases. The CDR3 DNA reads TGCGCCAGCAGCTTGGCCGGGTGGAACACTGAAGCTTTCTTT. It codes for CASSLAGWNTEAFF.

V is TRBV28 and J is TRBJ2-3; TRBD2 matches 9 bases. Losses at the gene ends were 7 bases for V and 1 base for J; bases not matched to a gene: 6. The CDR3 contains 15 residues. Germline lookup yields CDR1 MDHEN and CDR2 SYDVKM. CDR3 in DNA: TGTGCCAGCACAGGCGGGGGGGCCGGCACAGATACGCAGTATTTT. Translating it yields CASTGGGAGTDTQYF. Full variable domain (outside the CDR3, taken from reference TRBV28 and TRBJ2-3): DVKVTQSSRYLVKRTGEKVFLECVQDMDHENMFWYRQDPGLGLRLIYFSYDVKMKEKGDIPEGYSVSREKKERFSLILESASTNQTSMYLCASTGGGAGTDTQYFGPGTRLTVL.

The rearrangement links TRBV7-9 to TRBJ2-7, with 7 bases that match TRBD1. This CDR3 has 17 residues. Germline-derived CDR1 and CDR2 are SEHNR and FQNEAQ (reference sequence). After removal of 2 bases from V and 2 bases from J, the junction contained 12 bases not matched to a gene. In DNA form, the CDR3 reads TGTGCCAGCAGCTTAAATCCGACAGGGATAAACGCCTACGAGCAGTACTTC. Translation gives CASSLNPTGINAYEQYF.

The chain is built from TRBV6-1 and TRBJ2-7, with D uncertain. The length of the CDR3 is 14 residues. Trimming removed 3 bases from V and 4 bases from J, with 13 bases in between. Germline assignment: CDR1 MNHNS and CDR2 SASEGT. The CDR3 protein is CASSDKFTPYEQYF. The CDR3 bases are TGTGCCAGCAGTGACAAGTTTACGCCGTACGAGCAGTACTTC.

In its sample, this clone was seen a few times. The rearrangement joins TRBV27 to TRBJ1-6, with 7 nucleotides matching TRBD1. The CDR3 consists of 15 residues. The V and J ends lost 6 bases and 5 bases, in that order; junction bases with no gene match: 7. Germline CDR1 MNHEY, CDR2 SMNVEV (reference sequence). CDR3 sequence: CASRRQGNDNSPLHF. DNA for the CDR3: TGTGCCAGCAGGAGACAGGGAAATGATAATTCACCCCTCCACTTT.

V and J are TRBV4-1 and TRBJ2-5, with D possibly TRBD2 on 6 matching bases. Germline V gene lookup returns CDR1 MGHRA and CDR2 YSYEKL. There are 17 residues in the CDR3. Trimming pared 0 bases from V and 3 bases from J, leaving 17 bases between. CDR3 nucleotides: TGCGCCAGCAGCCAAGACCTCGTTAGACTAGTCGAAGAGACCCAGTACTTC. Encoded protein: CASSQDLVRLVEETQYF.

This sequence joins TRBV11-2 and TRBJ2-1; tentative D call: TRBD2 (6 bases). Trimming shortened V by 3 bases and J by 8 bases, and 14 bases separated the two germline ends. The CDR3 totals 14 residues. Germline V gives CDR1 SGHAT, CDR2 FQNNGV. The CDR3 loop is CASSFASRRDEQFF. The CDR3 region has the DNA TGTGCCAGCAGCTTCGCTTCCCGGAGGGATGAGCAGTTCTTC.

V and J are TRBV15 and TRBJ2-7, with TRBD2 matching 7 bases. This CDR3 has 14 amino acids. Germline-derived CDR1 and CDR2 are LNHNV and YYDKDF (reference sequence). The ends lost 3 bases at V and 3 bases at J; junction bases unmatched: 5. CDR3 nucleotide sequence: TGTGCCACCAGCAGGGGGACTACCGGCTACGAGCAGTACTTC. Translated, it gives CATSRGTTGYEQYF.

The chain uses TRBV15 and TRBJ1-4; D perhaps matches TRBD1 (6 bases). The ends were cut back, 0 bases at V and 8 bases at J, with 16 bases in the middle. The CDR3 runs to 16 residues. Germline lookup yields CDR1 LNHNV and CDR2 YYDKDF (reference sequence). Here the CDR3 reads CATSRDPGQRGEKLFF. CDR3 bases: TGTGCCACCAGCAGAGACCCGGGACAAAGGGGGGAAAAACTGTTTTTT. Together with reference TRBV15 and TRBJ1-4, the CDR3 gives the full variable domain: DAMVIQNPRYQVTQFGKPVTLSCSQTLNHNVMYWYQQKSSQAPKLLFHYYDKDFNNEADTPDNFQSRRPNTSFCFLDIRSPGLGDTAMYLCATSRDPGQRGEKLFFGSGTQLSVL.

The chain is built from TRBV25-1 and TRBJ2-1; 8 nucleotides line up with TRBD2. V trimming: 4 bases; J trimming: 2 bases; junction bases outside the gene matches: 1. Germline assignment: CDR1 MGHDK and CDR2 SYGVNS. CDR3 length: 14 residues. Here the CDR3 reads CASSAGLAYNEQFF. Here the CDR3 DNA reads TGTGCCAGCAGTGCGGGACTAGCCTACAATGAGCAGTTCTTC.

The J gene is TRBJ2-1, the V gene TRBV9, with 13 bases lining up with TRBD2. Trimming cost V 4 bases and J 8 bases; bases outside gene matches: 6. Germline-derived CDR1 and CDR2 are SGDLS and YYNGEE. This CDR3 has 15 amino acids. The CDR3 DNA reads as TGTGCCAGCAGCACCGGACTAGCGGGAGTTTATGAGCAGTTCTTC. Encoded protein: CASSTGLAGVYEQFF.

Details on this clone: Lacking the conserved final phenylalanine or tryptophan, this CDR3 likely reflects a read error. It is unclear where the CDR3 begins or ends on the DNA, so no DNA is shown, and the CDR3 is as TCRdb lists it. This rearrangement joins TRBV7-9 to TRBJ2-6. The germline gives CDR1 SEHNR, CDR2 FQNEAQ (reference sequence). The CDR3 is made up of 8 amino acids, end residues included. CDR3 sequence reads: CASSSGPE.

The V gene is TRBV28, the J gene TRBJ2-2, with D perhaps TRBD1 or TRBD2 (6 bases each). V lost 3 bases to trimming and J lost 3 bases, with 8 bases between them. The CDR3 totals 14 residues. Germline V gives CDR1 MDHEN, CDR2 SYDVKM. In DNA form, the CDR3 reads TGTGCCAGCAGTTTGGGGGGCCACACCGGGGAGCTGTTTTTT. This translates into CASSLGGHTGELFF.

The V and J genes are TRBV29-1 and TRBJ1-2; D is uncertain. Trimming cost V 2 bases and J 1 base, with 8 bases left between them. Germline loops: CDR1 SQVTM, CDR2 ANQGSEA. This CDR3 contains 13 residues. CDR3 sequence (DNA): TGCAGCGTTGAAAGGACGGATAACTATGGCTACACCTTC. This gives the protein CSVERTDNYGYTF.